This TCR beta chain was found in a study of tumor and adjacent non-tumor tissue in lung cancer. Study-wide background: Each sample yielded 4 million to 5 million productive TCRbeta reads on average.

Study-wide results and caveats: Significantly higher TCR diversity was found in tumor than normal lung. Shorter survival was associated with higher TCR diversity in tumors.

TCRbeta libraries were built with three rounds of nested PCR, modified from ARM-PCR. TCRdb redid the calling of the multiplex PCR reads with MiXCR, one entry per CDR3 protein. The sample has tens of thousands of distinct CDR3 sequences; roughly 60% are singletons. The CDR3 sequence is 13 residues long. Germline CDR1 is LGHNA and CDR2 is YNFKEQ. No cell sorting was done before RNA was extracted from the tissue. More than 3 cm separated this lung sample from the edge of the tumor. Between August and November 2014, newly diagnosed, chemotherapy-naive lung cancer patients underwent thoracic surgery in China. As to this clonotype: What it recognizes is unknown. One end of the junction does not line up with germline, which may come from a read error.

This chain links TRBV4-2 with TRBJ2-7; a weak D match, TRBD2 (5 bases). This sequence originates from a woman aged 40 to 50 with non-small cell lung cancer. Sequencing was performed on distant non-tumor lung tissue. DNA of the CDR3: TGTGTCAGCAGCCAAGCCCACCGCGAGGAGGAGTACTTC. Translation: CVSSQAHREEEYF.